This is a list of T cell receptor beta chains from one sample in a study of control samples from healthy donors and cancer patients. The data were produced by immunoSEQ multiplex PCR, yet TCRdb's version contains in-frame clones alone and is incomplete. The sample includes 150,000 to 200,000 clones, around 94% seen only once; the top ten take roughly 1.3%. Sequenced material: blood. These TCRs come from a woman aged 18-29 years in good health. Each CDR3 is given with its conserved first and last residue. The order of the fields is CDR3 length, V gene, J gene, clone size, D gene, CDR3 DNA, CDR3 protein. The D gene is left open where the match is weak. Clone sizes are given selectively: once, few, many, or a class where the clone is expanded.

CDR3 length: 14; V gene: TRBV9; J gene: TRBJ1-2; clone size: .; D gene: TRBD1; CDR3 DNA: TGTGCCAGCAGCTTGGGACAGGGGGTGTCGGGCTACACCTTC; CDR3 protein: CASSLGQGVSGYTF
CDR3 length: 16; V gene: TRBV18; J gene: TRBJ1-5; clone size: .; D gene: .; CDR3 DNA: TGTGCCAGCTCACCAGGAGGGGTTTATAGCAATCAGCCCCAGCATTTT; CDR3 protein: CASSPGGVYSNQPQHF
CDR3 length: 15; V gene: TRBV4-2; J gene: TRBJ1-5; clone size: .; D gene: .; CDR3 DNA: TGTGCCAGCAGCCAAGACGGCGAGGAGAATCAGCCCCAGCATTTT; CDR3 protein: CASSQDGEENQPQHF
CDR3 length: 19; V gene: TRBV6-6; J gene: TRBJ1-6; clone size: .; D gene: .; CDR3 DNA: TGTGCCAGCACCTACTGGGTCCAGGGAGATGTATCCTATAATTCACCCCTCCACTTT; CDR3 protein: CASTYWVQGDVSYNSPLHF
CDR3 length: 15; V gene: TRBV18; J gene: TRBJ1-1; clone size: .; D gene: .; CDR3 DNA: TGTGCCAGCTCACTAATACCGACAGGGAACACTGAAGCTTTCTTT; CDR3 protein: CASSLIPTGNTEAFF
CDR3 length: 12; V gene: TRBV24-1; J gene: TRBJ1-1; clone size: .; D gene: .; CDR3 DNA: TGTGCCACCAGTGACGGACGGTCTGAAGCTTTCTTT; CDR3 protein: CATSDGRSEAFF
CDR3 length: 13; V gene: TRBV5-6; J gene: TRBJ2-1; clone size: .; D gene: .; CDR3 DNA: TGTGCCAGCAGCTTCCCGGGGTACAATGAGCAGTTCTTC; CDR3 protein: CASSFPGYNEQFF
CDR3 length: 16; V gene: TRBV6-2/TRBV6-3; J gene: TRBJ2-3; clone size: .; D gene: .; CDR3 DNA: TGTGCCAGCAGTCTAACAGGGTTGGATTTCACAGATACGCAGTATTTT; CDR3 protein: CASSLTGLDFTDTQYF
CDR3 length: 15; V gene: TRBV10-3; J gene: TRBJ1-2; clone size: .; D gene: .; CDR3 DNA: TGTGCCATCAGTGAGTCCGGCAGGGGAAACTATGGCTACACCTTC; CDR3 protein: CAISESGRGNYGYTF
CDR3 length: 18; V gene: TRBV6-6; J gene: TRBJ2-1; clone size: .; D gene: TRBD2; CDR3 DNA: TGTGCCAGCAGCCGACGTCTAGCGGGGGATAGATCCTACAATGAGCAGTTCTTC; CDR3 protein: CASSRRLAGDRSYNEQFF
CDR3 length: 13; V gene: TRBV12-3/TRBV12-4; J gene: TRBJ1-2; clone size: .; D gene: .; CDR3 DNA: TGTGCCAGCAGTTTTGAGAACAACTATGGCTACACCTTC; CDR3 protein: CASSFENNYGYTF
CDR3 length: 17; V gene: TRBV28; J gene: TRBJ2-5; clone size: .; D gene: .; CDR3 DNA: TGTGCCAGCAGTTTCCCTGGAGACAGTCCTTTGCAAGAGACCCAGTACTTC; CDR3 protein: CASSFPGDSPLQETQYF
CDR3 length: 14; V gene: TRBV7-9; J gene: TRBJ1-4; clone size: .; D gene: .; CDR3 DNA: TGTGCCAGCAGCTTATTAGAAACGGTTGAAAAACTGTTTTTT; CDR3 protein: CASSLLETVEKLFF
CDR3 length: 14; V gene: TRBV2; J gene: TRBJ1-3; clone size: .; D gene: TRBD1; CDR3 DNA: TGTGCCAGCACCGCGACAGGGACTGGAAACACCATATATTTT; CDR3 protein: CASTATGTGNTIYF
CDR3 length: 14; V gene: TRBV28; J gene: TRBJ1-2; clone size: .; D gene: .; CDR3 DNA: TGTGCCAGCAGTGCGGACCGCGATATATATGGCTACACCTTC; CDR3 protein: CASSADRDIYGYTF
CDR3 length: 14; V gene: TRBV7-9; J gene: TRBJ1-2; clone size: few; D gene: TRBD1; CDR3 DNA: TGTGCCAGCAGCCCGGCTACAGGGGGCTACGGCTACACCTTC; CDR3 protein: CASSPATGGYGYTF
CDR3 length: 15; V gene: TRBV19; J gene: TRBJ2-7; clone size: .; D gene: TRBD1; CDR3 DNA: TGTGCCAGTAGTCGAGCAGGGGGCGGATTGGACGAGCAGTACTTC; CDR3 protein: CASSRAGGGLDEQYF
CDR3 length: 13; V gene: TRBV18; J gene: TRBJ1-2; clone size: .; D gene: .; CDR3 DNA: TGTGCCAGCGCCGAGACAGTTAACTATGGCTACACCTTC; CDR3 protein: CASAETVNYGYTF
CDR3 length: 17; V gene: TRBV5-6; J gene: TRBJ2-5; clone size: .; D gene: .; CDR3 DNA: TGTGCCAGCAGCTTGGCCCGGACGGGGATAAATTGGGAGACCCAGTACTTC; CDR3 protein: CASSLARTGINWETQYF
CDR3 length: 14; V gene: TRBV24-1; J gene: TRBJ1-5; clone size: .; D gene: .; CDR3 DNA: TGTGCCGCCAGTGATTTGGATAGCAATCAGCCCCAGCATTTT; CDR3 protein: CAASDLDSNQPQHF
CDR3 length: 17; V gene: TRBV27; J gene: TRBJ2-2; clone size: .; D gene: .; CDR3 DNA: TGTGCCAGCAGTTTATCCGGCAGGGAAGCAGACACCGGGGAGCTGTTTTTT; CDR3 protein: CASSLSGREADTGELFF
CDR3 length: 13; V gene: TRBV25-1; J gene: TRBJ1-1; clone size: .; D gene: .; CDR3 DNA: TGTGCCAGCTCCTTGGGGACACCTCGAGGAGCTTTCTTT; CDR3 protein: CASSLGTPRGAFF
CDR3 length: 13; V gene: TRBV6-5; J gene: TRBJ1-2; clone size: .; D gene: .; CDR3 DNA: TGTGCCAGCAGTTATCGGGGAGTGGACGGCTACACCTTC; CDR3 protein: CASSYRGVDGYTF
CDR3 length: 14; V gene: TRBV24-1; J gene: TRBJ2-1; clone size: .; D gene: .; CDR3 DNA: TGTGCCACCAGTGTTGGCGGACCGTACAATGAGCAGTTCTTC; CDR3 protein: CATSVGGPYNEQFF
CDR3 length: 13; V gene: TRBV29-1; J gene: TRBJ2-2; clone size: .; D gene: .; CDR3 DNA: TGCAGCGTTGTACAGCGACACACCGGGGAGCTGTTTTTT; CDR3 protein: CSVVQRHTGELFF
CDR3 length: 13; V gene: TRBV2; J gene: TRBJ1-5; clone size: .; D gene: TRBD1; CDR3 DNA: TGTGCCAGCAGGGGACAGGAAAATCAGCCCCAGCATTTT; CDR3 protein: CASRGQENQPQHF
CDR3 length: 15; V gene: TRBV6-5; J gene: TRBJ2-7; clone size: .; D gene: TRBD1; CDR3 DNA: TGTGCCAGCAGTCCCGGGACAGGGCGTTCCTACGAGCAGTACTTC; CDR3 protein: CASSPGTGRSYEQYF
CDR3 length: 13; V gene: TRBV7-6; J gene: TRBJ1-1; clone size: .; D gene: TRBD1; CDR3 DNA: TGTGCCAGCAGCGGACAGGTAAACACTGAAGCTTTCTTT; CDR3 protein: CASSGQVNTEAFF
CDR3 length: 16; V gene: TRBV21-1; J gene: TRBJ2-2; clone size: .; D gene: .; CDR3 DNA: TGTGCCAGCAGCAAAGCGCGCAGCGGGAATGATGGGGAGCTGTTTTTT; CDR3 protein: CASSKARSGNDGELFF
CDR3 length: 13; V gene: TRBV19; J gene: TRBJ2-2; clone size: .; D gene: .; CDR3 DNA: TGTGCCAGTAGCCAGGGGTCGAGCGGGGAGCTGTTTTTT; CDR3 protein: CASSQGSSGELFF
CDR3 length: 16; V gene: TRBV19; J gene: TRBJ2-7; clone size: .; D gene: .; CDR3 DNA: TGTGCCAGTAGTATGCTCCCAGGGGATGTGTGGTACGAGCAGTACTTC; CDR3 protein: CASSMLPGDVWYEQYF
CDR3 length: 13; V gene: TRBV19; J gene: TRBJ2-2; clone size: .; D gene: .; CDR3 DNA: TGTGCCAGTAGCCTTGGGACCGGGCCTCTCCGGTTTTTT; CDR3 protein: CASSLGTGPLRFF
CDR3 length: 15; V gene: TRBV5-1; J gene: TRBJ1-2; clone size: .; D gene: .; CDR3 DNA: TGCGCCAGCAGCTTGGAGGCTGGGATTAACTATGGCTACACCTTC; CDR3 protein: CASSLEAGINYGYTF
CDR3 length: 18; V gene: TRBV4-1; J gene: TRBJ1-5; clone size: .; D gene: .; CDR3 DNA: TGCGCCAGCAGCCAAGAACGAGGGGGGTCAGTCCGCAATCAGCCCCAGCATTTT; CDR3 protein: CASSQERGGSVRNQPQHF
CDR3 length: 15; V gene: TRBV23-1; J gene: TRBJ2-7; clone size: .; D gene: .; CDR3 DNA: TGCGCCAGCAGTCACCCCTCGACACCCACCTACGAGCAGTACTTC; CDR3 protein: CASSHPSTPTYEQYF